These T cell receptor beta chains were read from a single sample in a study of cytomegalovirus exposure and HLA in healthy donors. Repertoires were generated with immunoSEQ multiplex PCR, while TCRdb's copy carries only in-frame clones and drops some. The sample shows fewer than 120,000 clones, roughly 88% of them seen only once. The specimen sequenced was PBMCs. The origin of the receptors is a woman in her twenties or thirties in good health and CMV-seropositive. The CDR3 runs from the conserved cysteine through the conserved F or W. The order of the fields is clone size, D gene, J gene, V gene, CDR3 protein, CDR3 DNA. The D gene is left open where the match is weak. The size field is filled for only some rows; it gives once, few, many or a size class.

>.|.|TRBJ2-3|TRBV9
CASSVGLSDTQYF
TGTGCCAGCAGCGTAGGTCTCTCAGATACGCAGTATTTT
>.|.|TRBJ2-1|TRBV19
CASSTFQGYEQFF
TGTGCCAGTAGTACCTTTCAGGGGTATGAGCAGTTCTTC
>.|.|TRBJ2-3|TRBV29-1
CSYGGWGGRADTQYF
TGCAGTTATGGAGGTTGGGGGGGCCGGGCAGATACGCAGTATTTT
>.|TRBD2|TRBJ2-7|TRBV28
CASSRWTSGAYEQYF
TGTGCCAGCAGTCGCTGGACTAGCGGGGCCTACGAGCAGTACTTC
>.|TRBD2|TRBJ2-7|TRBV5-1
CASSLTSGRLGQYF
TGCGCCAGCAGCCTGACTAGCGGGAGGCTTGGGCAGTACTTC
>.|.|TRBJ1-3|TRBV4-2
CASSQDEGTGNTIYF
TGTGCCAGCAGCCAAGATGAGGGAACTGGAAACACCATATATTTT
>.|.|TRBJ1-4|TRBV28
CASRRGKLFF
TGTGCCAGCAGACGAGGGAAACTGTTTTTT
>.|.|TRBJ2-7|TRBV4-3
CASSQSELGSYEQYF
TGCGCCAGCAGCCAATCGGAGCTGGGTAGCTACGAGCAGTACTTC
>.|.|TRBJ2-7|TRBV6-5
CASSYSEGSYEQYF
TGTGCCAGCAGTTACTCGGAGGGCTCCTACGAGCAGTACTTC
>.|TRBD1|TRBJ2-2|TRBV7-7
CASSKFVPGQRYTGELFF
TGTGCTAGCAGCAAATTTGTACCGGGACAGAGATACACCGGGGAGCTGTTTTTT
>.|.|TRBJ1-5|TRBV28
CASRNELGNQPQHF
TGTGCCAGCAGAAATGAACTAGGCAATCAGCCCCAGCATTTT
>.|.|TRBJ1-1|TRBV11-1
CASSPARGGWAEAFF
TGTGCCAGCAGCCCAGCTAGGGGGGGCTGGGCTGAAGCTTTCTTT
>.|.|TRBJ1-2|TRBV13
CASSLSRGSGGYTF
TGTGCCAGCAGCTTGAGCAGGGGATCGGGTGGCTACACCTTC
>.|.|TRBJ2-7|TRBV30
CAWSPRSGSYEQYF
TGTGCCTGGAGTCCCCGGAGTGGCTCCTACGAGCAGTACTTC
>.|.|TRBJ2-2|TRBV11-3
CASSLGGSANTGELFF
TGTGCCAGCAGCTTAGGCGGCAGCGCGAACACCGGGGAGCTGTTTTTT
>.|TRBD2|TRBJ2-1|TRBV5-6
CASSLGLAGSEQFF
TGTGCCAGCAGCTTGGGACTAGCGGGAAGTGAGCAGTTCTTC
>.|.|TRBJ2-2|TRBV15
CATSRDLGATGELFF
TGTGCCACCAGCAGAGATCTGGGCGCGACCGGGGAGCTGTTTTTT
>once|TRBD1|TRBJ2-7|TRBV29-1
CSGGTGDGYEQYF
TGCAGCGGCGGGACAGGGGATGGCTACGAGCAGTACTTC
>.|.|TRBJ1-2|TRBV4-3
CASSQVGGRGLHGYTF
TGCGCCAGCAGCCAAGTGGGCGGGCGAGGCCTCCATGGCTACACCTTC
>.|.|TRBJ2-7|TRBV7-9
CASSPNGGYEQYF
TGTGCCAGCAGCCCAAACGGGGGATACGAGCAGTACTTC
>.|.|TRBJ1-5|TRBV4-1
CASSQDSAGQLPQHF
TGCGCCAGCAGCCAAGATTCGGCAGGGCAGTTACCCCAGCATTTT
>.|.|TRBJ1-1|TRBV7-2
CASSYRSRTEAFF
TGTGCCAGCAGCTACCGGAGTCGAACTGAAGCTTTCTTT
>.|TRBD2|TRBJ2-7|TRBV2
CASSESGGHYEQYF
TGTGCCAGCAGTGAGAGCGGGGGCCACTACGAGCAGTACTTC
>once|.|TRBJ1-6|TRBV13
CASRAGRGNSPLHF
TGTGCCAGCAGAGCGGGACGGGGGAATTCACCCCTCCACTTT
>.|.|TRBJ1-1|TRBV2
CASSEMDSSNTEAFF
TGTGCCAGCAGTGAAATGGACAGCTCGAACACTGAAGCTTTCTTT
>.|TRBD1|TRBJ2-5|TRBV2
CASSERQGLETQYF
TGTGCCAGCAGTGAACGACAGGGCTTGGAGACCCAGTACTTC
>.|.|TRBJ1-3|TRBV5-1
CASSVSGASGNTIYF
TGCGCCAGCAGCGTATCAGGGGCCTCTGGAAACACCATATATTTT
>.|TRBD1|TRBJ2-1|TRBV9
CASSLRDRGPNEQFF
TGTGCCAGCAGCCTCCGGGACAGGGGCCCCAATGAGCAGTTCTTC
>.|TRBD1|TRBJ1-1|TRBV30
CAWGQGANTEAFF
TGTGCCTGGGGACAGGGGGCAAACACTGAAGCTTTCTTT